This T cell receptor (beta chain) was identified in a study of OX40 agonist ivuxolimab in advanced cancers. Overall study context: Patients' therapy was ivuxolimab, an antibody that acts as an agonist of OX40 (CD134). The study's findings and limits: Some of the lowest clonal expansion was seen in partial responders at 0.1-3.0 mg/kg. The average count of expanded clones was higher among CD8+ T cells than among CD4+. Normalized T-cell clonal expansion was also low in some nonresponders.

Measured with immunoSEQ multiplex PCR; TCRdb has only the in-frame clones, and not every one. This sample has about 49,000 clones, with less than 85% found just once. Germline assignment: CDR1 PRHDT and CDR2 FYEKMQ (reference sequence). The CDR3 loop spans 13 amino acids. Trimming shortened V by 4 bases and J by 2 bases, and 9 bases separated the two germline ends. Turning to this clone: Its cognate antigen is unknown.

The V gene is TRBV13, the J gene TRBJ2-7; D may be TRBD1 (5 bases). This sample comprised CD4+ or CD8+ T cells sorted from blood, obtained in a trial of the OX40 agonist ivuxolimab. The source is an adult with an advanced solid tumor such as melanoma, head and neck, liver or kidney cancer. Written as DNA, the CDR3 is TGTGCCAGCAGCTCAGGACACCCCTACGAGCAGTACTTC. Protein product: CASSSGHPYEQYF.